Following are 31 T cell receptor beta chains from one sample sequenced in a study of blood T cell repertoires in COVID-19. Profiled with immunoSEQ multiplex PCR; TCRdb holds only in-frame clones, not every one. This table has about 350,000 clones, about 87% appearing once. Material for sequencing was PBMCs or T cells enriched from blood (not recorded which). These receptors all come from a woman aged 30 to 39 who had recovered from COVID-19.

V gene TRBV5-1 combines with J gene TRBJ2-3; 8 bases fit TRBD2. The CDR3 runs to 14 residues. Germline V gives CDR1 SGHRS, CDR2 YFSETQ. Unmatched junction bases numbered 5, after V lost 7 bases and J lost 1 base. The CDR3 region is CASHGGDRTDTQYF. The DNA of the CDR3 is TGCGCCAGCCACGGGGGGGATCGCACAGATACGCAGTATTTT.

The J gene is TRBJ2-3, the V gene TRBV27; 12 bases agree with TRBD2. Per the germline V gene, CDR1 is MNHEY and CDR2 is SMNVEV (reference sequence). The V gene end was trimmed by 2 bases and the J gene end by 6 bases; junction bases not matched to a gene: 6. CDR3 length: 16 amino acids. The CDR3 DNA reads TGTGCCAGCAGTTTAAGACTAGCGGGGGCCGGGGATACGCAGTATTTT. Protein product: CASSLRLAGAGDTQYF.

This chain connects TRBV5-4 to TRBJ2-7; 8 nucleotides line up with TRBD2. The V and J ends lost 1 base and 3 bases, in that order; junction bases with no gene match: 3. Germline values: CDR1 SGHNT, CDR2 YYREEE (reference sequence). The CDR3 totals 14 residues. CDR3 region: CASSLKLADYEQYF. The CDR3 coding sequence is TGTGCCAGCAGCTTGAAACTAGCGGACTACGAGCAGTACTTC.

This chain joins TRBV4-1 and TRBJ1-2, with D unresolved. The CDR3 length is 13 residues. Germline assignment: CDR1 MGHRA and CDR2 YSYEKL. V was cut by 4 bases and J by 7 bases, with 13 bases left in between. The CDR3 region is CASSPEVLGGYTF. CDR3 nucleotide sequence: TGCGCCAGCAGCCCCGAGGTTCTCGGTGGCTACACCTTC.

CDR3 DNA: TGTGCCAGCAGCCAAGATCCAGGAGCGGGCTACGAGCAGTACTTC. Amino acids: CASSQDPGAGYEQYF. This chain links TRBV3-1 (or the pseudogene TRBV3-2) with TRBJ2-7, with D possibly matching TRBD2 (6 bases). Germline assignment: CDR1 LGHDT and CDR2 YNNKEL (reference sequence). The CDR3 is 15 residues long. Trimming took off 0 bases at V and 3 bases at J, with 12 bases between the two ends.

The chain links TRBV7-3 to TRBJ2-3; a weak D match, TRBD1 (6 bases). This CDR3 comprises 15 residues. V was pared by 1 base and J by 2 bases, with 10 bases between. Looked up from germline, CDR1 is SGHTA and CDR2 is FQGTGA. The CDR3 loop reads CASSLRAGATDTQYF. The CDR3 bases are TGTGCCAGCAGCTTAAGGGCAGGGGCCACAGATACGCAGTATTTT. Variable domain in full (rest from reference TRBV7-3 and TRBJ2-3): GAGVSQTPSNKVTEKGKYVELRCDPISGHTALYWYRQSLGQGPEFLIYFQGTGAADDSGLPNDRFFAVRPEGSVSTLKIQRTERGDSAVYLCASSLRAGATDTQYFGPGTRLTVL.

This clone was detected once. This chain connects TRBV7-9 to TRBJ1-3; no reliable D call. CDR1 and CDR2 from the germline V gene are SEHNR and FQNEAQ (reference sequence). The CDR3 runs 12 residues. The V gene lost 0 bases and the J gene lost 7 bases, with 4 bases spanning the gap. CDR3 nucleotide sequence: TGTGCCAGCAGCTTAGCCCGTAACACCATATATTTT. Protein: CASSLARNTIYF.

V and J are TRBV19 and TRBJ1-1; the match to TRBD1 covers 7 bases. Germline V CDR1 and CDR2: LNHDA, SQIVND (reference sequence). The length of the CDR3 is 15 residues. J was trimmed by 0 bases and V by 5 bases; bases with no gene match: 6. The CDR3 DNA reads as TGTGCCAGTAGTCCCCGGGACAGCTTGAACACTGAAGCTTTCTTT. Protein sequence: CASSPRDSLNTEAFF.

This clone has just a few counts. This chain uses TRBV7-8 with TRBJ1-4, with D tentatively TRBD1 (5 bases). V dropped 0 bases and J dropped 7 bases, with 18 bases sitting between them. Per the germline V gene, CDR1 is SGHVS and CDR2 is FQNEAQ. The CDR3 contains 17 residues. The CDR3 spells CASSLAWLVGGVEKLFF. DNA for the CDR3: TGTGCCAGCAGCTTAGCATGGCTAGTCGGGGGAGTTGAAAAACTGTTTTTT.

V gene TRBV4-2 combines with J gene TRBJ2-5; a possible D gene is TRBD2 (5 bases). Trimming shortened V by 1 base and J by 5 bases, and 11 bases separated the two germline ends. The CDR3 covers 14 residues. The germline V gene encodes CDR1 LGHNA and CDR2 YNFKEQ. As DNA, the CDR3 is TGTGCCAGCAGCCAAGCGGGATCGACGGAGACCCAGTACTTC. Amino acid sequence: CASSQAGSTETQYF.

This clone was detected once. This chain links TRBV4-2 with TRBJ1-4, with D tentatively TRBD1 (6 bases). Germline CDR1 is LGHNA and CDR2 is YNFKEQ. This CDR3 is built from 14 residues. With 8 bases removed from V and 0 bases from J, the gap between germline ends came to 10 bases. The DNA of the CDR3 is TGTGCCAGCCGGGACATTGCAACTAATGAAAAACTGTTTTTT. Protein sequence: CASRDIATNEKLFF.

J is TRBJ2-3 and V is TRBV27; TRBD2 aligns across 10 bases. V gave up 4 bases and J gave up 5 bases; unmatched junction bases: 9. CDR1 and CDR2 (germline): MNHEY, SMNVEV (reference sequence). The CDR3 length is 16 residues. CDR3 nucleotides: TGTGCCAGCAGTTCGAGACTAGCGGGTGGGGGAGATACGCAGTATTTT. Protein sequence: CASSSRLAGGGDTQYF.

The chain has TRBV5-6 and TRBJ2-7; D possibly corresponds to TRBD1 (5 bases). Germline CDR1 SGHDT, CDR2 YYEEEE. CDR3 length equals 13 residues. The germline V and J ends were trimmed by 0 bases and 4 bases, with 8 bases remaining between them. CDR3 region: CASSLARVYEQYF. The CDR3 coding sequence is TGTGCCAGCAGCTTGGCCAGGGTATACGAGCAGTACTTC.

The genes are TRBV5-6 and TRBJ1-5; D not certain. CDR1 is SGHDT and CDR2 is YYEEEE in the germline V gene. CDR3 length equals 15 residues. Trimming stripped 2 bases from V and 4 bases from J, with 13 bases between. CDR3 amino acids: CASSFNRELNQPQHF. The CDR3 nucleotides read TGTGCCAGCAGCTTTAACCGGGAGCTGAATCAGCCCCAGCATTTT. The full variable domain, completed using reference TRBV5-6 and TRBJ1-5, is DAGVTQSPTHLIKTRGQQVTLRCSPKSGHDTVSWYQQALGQGPQFIFQYYEEEERQRGNFPDRFSGHQFPNYSSELNVNALLLGDSALYLCASSFNRELNQPQHFGDGTRLSIL.

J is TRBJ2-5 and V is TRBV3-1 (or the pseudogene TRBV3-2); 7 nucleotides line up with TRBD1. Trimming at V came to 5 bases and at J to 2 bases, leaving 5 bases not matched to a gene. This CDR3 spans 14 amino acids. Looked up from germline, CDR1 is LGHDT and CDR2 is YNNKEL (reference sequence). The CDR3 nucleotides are TGTGCCAGCAGCTTTCGGGGACAGCAAGAGACCCAGTACTTC. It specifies CASSFRGQQETQYF.

The CDR3 DNA follows: TGCGCCAGCAGCGGAACGGGGGGACCAGATACGCAGTATTTT. It yields the protein CASSGTGGPDTQYF. This chain links TRBV5-1 with TRBJ2-3; 7 bases map to TRBD2. CDR1 is SGHRS and CDR2 is YFSETQ in the germline V gene. The CDR3 consists of 14 residues. V gave up 4 bases and J gave up 4 bases; unmatched junction bases: 6.

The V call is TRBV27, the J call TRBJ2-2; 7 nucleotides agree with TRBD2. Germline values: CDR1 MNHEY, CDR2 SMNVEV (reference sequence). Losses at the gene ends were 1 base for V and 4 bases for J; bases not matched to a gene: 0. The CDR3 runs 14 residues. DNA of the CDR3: TGTGCCAGCAGTTTATGGGGGGGCACCGGGGAGCTGTTTTTT. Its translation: CASSLWGGTGELFF.

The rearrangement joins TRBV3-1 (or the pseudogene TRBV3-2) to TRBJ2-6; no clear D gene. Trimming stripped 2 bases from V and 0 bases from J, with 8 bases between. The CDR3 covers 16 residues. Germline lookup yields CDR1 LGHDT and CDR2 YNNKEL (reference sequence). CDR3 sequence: CASSQSPGSGANVLTF. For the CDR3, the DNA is TGTGCCAGCAGCCAATCGCCAGGCTCTGGGGCCAACGTCCTGACTTTC.

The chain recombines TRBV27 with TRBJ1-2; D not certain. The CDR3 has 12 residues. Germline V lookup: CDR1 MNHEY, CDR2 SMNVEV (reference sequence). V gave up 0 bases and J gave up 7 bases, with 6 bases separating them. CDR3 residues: CASSLSGVGYTF. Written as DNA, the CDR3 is TGTGCCAGCAGTTTATCCGGGGTTGGCTACACCTTC.

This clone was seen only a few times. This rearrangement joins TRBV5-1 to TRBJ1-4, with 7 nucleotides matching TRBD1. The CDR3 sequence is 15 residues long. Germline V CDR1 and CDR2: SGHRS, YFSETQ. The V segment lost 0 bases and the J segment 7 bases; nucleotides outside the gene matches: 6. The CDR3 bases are TGCGCCAGCAGCTTGGCGACAGGGAGCAGTGAAAAACTGTTTTTT. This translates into CASSLATGSSEKLFF.

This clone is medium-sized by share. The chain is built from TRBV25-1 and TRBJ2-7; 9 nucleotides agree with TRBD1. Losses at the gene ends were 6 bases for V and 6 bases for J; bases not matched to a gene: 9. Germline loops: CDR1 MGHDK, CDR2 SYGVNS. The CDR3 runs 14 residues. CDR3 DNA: TGTGCCAGCAGAGGGACAGGGAGTTTGAGCGAGCAGTACTTC. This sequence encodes CASRGTGSLSEQYF.

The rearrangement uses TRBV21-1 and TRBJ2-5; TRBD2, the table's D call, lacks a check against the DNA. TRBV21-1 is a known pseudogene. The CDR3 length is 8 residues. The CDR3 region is CARGAQYF. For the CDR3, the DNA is TGTGCCCGGGGGGCCCAGTACTTC.

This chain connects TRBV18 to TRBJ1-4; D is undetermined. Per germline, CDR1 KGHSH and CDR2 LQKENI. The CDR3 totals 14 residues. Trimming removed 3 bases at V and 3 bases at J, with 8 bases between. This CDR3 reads CASSPGGANEKLFF. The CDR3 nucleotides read TGTGCCAGCTCACCGGGCGGGGCTAATGAAAAACTGTTTTTT.

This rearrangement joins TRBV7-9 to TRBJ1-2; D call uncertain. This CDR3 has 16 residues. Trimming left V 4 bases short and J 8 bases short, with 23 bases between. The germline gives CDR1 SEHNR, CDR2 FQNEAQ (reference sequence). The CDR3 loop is CASSSWALVGRGGYTF. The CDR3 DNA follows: TGTGCCAGCAGCTCCTGGGCTCTAGTTGGACGAGGGGGCTACACCTTC.

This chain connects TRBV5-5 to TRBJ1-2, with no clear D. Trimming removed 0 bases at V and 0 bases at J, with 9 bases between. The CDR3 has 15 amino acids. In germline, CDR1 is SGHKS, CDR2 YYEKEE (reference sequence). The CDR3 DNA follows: TGTGCCAGCAGCTTGGATGCCGGAGCTAACTATGGCTACACCTTC. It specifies CASSLDAGANYGYTF.

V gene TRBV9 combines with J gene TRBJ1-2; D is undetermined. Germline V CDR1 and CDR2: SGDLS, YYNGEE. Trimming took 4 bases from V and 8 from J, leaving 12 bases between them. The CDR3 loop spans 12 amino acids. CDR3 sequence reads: CASSTGMPGYTF. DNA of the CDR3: TGTGCCAGCAGCACCGGGATGCCGGGCTACACCTTC.

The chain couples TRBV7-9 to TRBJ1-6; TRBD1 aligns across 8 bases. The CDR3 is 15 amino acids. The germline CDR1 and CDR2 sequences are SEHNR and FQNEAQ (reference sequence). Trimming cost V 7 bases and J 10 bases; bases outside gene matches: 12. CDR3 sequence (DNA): TGTGCCAGCACTGACATCGGGACAGGAGGATCACCCCTCCACTTT. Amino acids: CASTDIGTGGSPLHF.

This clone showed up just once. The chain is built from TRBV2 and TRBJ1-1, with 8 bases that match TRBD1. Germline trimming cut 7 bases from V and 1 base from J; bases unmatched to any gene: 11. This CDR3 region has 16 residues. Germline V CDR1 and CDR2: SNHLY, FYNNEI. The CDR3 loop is CASTEDRVGENTEAFF. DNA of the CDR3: TGTGCCAGCACCGAGGACAGGGTTGGCGAGAACACTGAAGCTTTCTTT.

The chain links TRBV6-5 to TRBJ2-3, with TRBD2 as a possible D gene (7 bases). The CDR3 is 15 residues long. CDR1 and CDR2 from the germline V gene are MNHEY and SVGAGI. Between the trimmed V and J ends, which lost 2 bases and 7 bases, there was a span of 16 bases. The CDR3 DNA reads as TGTGCCAGCAGTTACAGGGGGGGCGCCCCCCATACGCAGTATTTT. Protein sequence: CASSYRGGAPHTQYF.

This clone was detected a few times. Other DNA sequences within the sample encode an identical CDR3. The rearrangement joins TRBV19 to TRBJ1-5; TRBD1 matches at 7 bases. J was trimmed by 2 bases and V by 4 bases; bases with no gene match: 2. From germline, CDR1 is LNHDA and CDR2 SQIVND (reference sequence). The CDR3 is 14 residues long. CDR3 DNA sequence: TGTGCCAGTAGTAGCACAGGGGGCAATCAGCCCCAGCATTTT. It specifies CASSSTGGNQPQHF.

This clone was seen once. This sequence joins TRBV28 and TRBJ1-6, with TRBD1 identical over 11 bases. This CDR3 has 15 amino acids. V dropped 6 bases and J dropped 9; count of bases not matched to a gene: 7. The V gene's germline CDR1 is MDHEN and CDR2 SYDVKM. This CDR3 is CASRQGTGGLSPLHF. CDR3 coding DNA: TGTGCCAGCAGACAAGGGACAGGGGGTCTTTCACCCCTCCACTTT.